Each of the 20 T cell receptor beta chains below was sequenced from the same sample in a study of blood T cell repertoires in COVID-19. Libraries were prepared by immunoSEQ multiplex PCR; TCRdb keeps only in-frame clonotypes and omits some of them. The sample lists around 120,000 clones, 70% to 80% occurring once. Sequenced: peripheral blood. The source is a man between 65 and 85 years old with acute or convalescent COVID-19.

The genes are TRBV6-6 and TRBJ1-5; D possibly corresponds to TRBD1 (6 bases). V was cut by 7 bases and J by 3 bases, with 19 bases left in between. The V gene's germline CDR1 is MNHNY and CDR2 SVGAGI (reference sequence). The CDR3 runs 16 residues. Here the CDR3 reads CASNPNQGQLNQPQHF. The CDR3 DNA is TGTGCCAGCAACCCCAACCAGGGACAACTCAATCAGCCCCAGCATTTT.

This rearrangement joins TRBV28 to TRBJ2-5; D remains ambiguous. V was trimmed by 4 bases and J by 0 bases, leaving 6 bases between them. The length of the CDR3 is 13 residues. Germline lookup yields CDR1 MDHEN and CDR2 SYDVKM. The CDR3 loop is CASSSRNQETQYF. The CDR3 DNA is TGTGCCAGCAGTTCGCGGAACCAAGAGACCCAGTACTTC.

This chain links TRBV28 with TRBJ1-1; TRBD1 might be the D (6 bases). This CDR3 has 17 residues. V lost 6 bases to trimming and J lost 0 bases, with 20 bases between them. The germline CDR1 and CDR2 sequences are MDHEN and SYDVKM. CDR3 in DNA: TGTGCCAGCAGCCCCCCGACGGGGGGCGGCATGAACACTGAAGCTTTCTTT. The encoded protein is CASSPPTGGGMNTEAFF.

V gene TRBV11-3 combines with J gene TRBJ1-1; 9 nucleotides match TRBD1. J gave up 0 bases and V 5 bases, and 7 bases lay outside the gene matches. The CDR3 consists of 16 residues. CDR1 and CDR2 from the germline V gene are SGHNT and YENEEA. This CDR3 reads CASSPGQGEMNTEAFF. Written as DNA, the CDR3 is TGTGCCAGCAGCCCGGGACAGGGAGAAATGAACACTGAAGCTTTCTTT.

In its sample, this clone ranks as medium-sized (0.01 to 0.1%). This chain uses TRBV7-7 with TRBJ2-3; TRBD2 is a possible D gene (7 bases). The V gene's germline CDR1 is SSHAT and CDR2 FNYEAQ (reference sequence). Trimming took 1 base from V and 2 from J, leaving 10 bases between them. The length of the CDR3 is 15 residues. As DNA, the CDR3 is TGTGCCAGCAGCTTAGTTGGGGGGGCCACAGATACGCAGTATTTT. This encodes CASSLVGGATDTQYF.

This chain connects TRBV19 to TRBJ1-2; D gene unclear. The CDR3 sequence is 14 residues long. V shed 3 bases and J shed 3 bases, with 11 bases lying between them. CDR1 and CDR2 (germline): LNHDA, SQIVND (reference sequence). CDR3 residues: CASSMLGRDYGYTF. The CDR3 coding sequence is TGTGCCAGTAGTATGTTGGGCAGAGACTATGGCTACACCTTC.

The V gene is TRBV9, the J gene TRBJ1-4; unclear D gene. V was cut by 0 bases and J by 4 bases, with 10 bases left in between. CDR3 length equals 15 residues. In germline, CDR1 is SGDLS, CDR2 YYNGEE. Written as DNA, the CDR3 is TGTGCCAGCAGCGTAGATGCGGGCAGTAATGAAAAACTGTTTTTT. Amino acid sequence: CASSVDAGSNEKLFF. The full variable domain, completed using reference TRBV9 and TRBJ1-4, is DSGVTQTPKHLITATGQRVTLRCSPRSGDLSVYWYQQSLDQGLQFLIQYYNGEERAKGNILERFSAQQFPDLHSELNLSSLELGDSALYFCASSVDAGSNEKLFFGSGTQLSVL.

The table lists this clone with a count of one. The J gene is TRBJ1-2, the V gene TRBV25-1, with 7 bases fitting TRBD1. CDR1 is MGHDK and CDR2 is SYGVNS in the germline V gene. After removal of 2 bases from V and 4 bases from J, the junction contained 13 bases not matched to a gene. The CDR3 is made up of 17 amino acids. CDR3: CASSEIGDRTFSYGYTF. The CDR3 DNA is TGTGCCAGCAGTGAAATAGGGGACAGAACTTTTTCCTATGGCTACACCTTC.

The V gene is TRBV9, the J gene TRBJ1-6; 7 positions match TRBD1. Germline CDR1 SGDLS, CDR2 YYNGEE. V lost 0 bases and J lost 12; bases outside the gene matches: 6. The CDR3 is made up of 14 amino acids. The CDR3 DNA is TGTGCCAGCAGCGTAGCTAACAGGGGTAAACCCCTCCACTTT. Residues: CASSVANRGKPLHF.

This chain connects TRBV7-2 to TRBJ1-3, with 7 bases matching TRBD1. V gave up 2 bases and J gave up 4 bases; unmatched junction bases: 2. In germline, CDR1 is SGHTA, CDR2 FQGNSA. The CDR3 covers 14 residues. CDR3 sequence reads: CASSLTGVGNTIYF. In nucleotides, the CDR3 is TGTGCCAGCAGCTTAACAGGGGTCGGAAACACCATATATTTT. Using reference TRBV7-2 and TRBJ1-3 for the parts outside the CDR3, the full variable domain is GAGVSQSPSNKVTEKGKDVELRCDPISGHTALYWYRQSLGQGLEFLIYFQGNSAPDKSGLPSDRFSAERTGGSVSTLTIQRTQQEDSAVYLCASSLTGVGNTIYFGEGSWLTVV.

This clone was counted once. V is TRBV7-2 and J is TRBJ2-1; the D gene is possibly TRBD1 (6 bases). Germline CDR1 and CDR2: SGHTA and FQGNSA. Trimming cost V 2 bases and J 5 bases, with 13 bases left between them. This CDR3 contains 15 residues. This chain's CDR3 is CASSLQWGQNNEQFF. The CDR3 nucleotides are TGTGCCAGCAGCTTACAGTGGGGGCAAAACAATGAGCAGTTCTTC.

Here the CDR3 reads CASSPGGSHNSPLHF. As DNA, the CDR3 is TGTGCCAGCAGCCCAGGCGGGTCCCATAATTCACCCCTCCACTTT. The rearrangement uses TRBV27 and TRBJ1-6; D is ambiguous. CDR1 and CDR2 (germline): MNHEY, SMNVEV (reference sequence). This CDR3 has 15 amino acids. V was shortened by 6 bases and J by 5 bases, with 14 bases between the two germline ends.

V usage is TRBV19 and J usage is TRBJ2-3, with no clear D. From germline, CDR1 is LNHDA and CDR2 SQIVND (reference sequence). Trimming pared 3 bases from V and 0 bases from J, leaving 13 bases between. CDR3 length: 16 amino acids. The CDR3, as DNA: TGTGCCAGTAGTATCACAACTTCGACTAGCACAGATACGCAGTATTTT. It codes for CASSITTSTSTDTQYF.

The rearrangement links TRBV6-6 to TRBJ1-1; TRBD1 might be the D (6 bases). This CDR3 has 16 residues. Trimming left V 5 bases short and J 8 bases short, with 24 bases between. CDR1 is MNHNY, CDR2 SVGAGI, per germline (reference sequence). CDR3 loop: CASSNTEGDKGGEAFF. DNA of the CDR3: TGTGCCAGCAGTAATACGGAAGGGGACAAAGGAGGAGAAGCTTTCTTT.

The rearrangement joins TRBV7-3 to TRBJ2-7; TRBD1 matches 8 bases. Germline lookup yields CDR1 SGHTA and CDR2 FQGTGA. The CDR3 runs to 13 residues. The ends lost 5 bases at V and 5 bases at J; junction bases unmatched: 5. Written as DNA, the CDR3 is TGTGCCAGCAGCAAACTACAGGGGGACGAGCAGTACTTC. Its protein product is CASSKLQGDEQYF.

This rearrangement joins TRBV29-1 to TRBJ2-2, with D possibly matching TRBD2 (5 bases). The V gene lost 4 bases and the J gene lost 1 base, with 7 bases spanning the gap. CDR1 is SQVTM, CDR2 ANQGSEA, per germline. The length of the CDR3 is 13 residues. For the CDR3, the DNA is TGCAGCGTTGTTCGGGAGAACACCGGGGAGCTGTTTTTT. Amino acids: CSVVRENTGELFF.

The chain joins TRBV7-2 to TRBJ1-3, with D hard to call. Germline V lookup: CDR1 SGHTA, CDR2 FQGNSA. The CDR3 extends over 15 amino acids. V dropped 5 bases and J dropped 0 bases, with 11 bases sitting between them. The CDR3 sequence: CASSPRLVSGNTIYF. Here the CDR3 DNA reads TGTGCCAGCAGCCCTAGACTAGTCTCTGGAAACACCATATATTTT.

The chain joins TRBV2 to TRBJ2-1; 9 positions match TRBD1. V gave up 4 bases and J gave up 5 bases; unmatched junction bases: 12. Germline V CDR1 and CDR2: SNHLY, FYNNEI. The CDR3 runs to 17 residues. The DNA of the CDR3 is TGTGCCAGCAGTGGGCTCATCGGGACAGGGTCCCACAATGAGCAGTTCTTC. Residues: CASSGLIGTGSHNEQFF.

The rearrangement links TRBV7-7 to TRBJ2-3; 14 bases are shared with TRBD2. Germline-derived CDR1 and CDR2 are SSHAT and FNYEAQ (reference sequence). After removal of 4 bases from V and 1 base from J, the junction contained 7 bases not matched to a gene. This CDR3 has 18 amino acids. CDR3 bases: TGTGCCAGCAGCTCCGGGACTAGCGGGAGTATCGGCACAGATACGCAGTATTTT. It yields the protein CASSSGTSGSIGTDTQYF.

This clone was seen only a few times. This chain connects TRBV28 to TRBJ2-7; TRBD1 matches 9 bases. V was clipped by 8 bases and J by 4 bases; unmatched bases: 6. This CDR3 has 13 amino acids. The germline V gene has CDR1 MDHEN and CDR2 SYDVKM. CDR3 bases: TGTGCCAGCCTAAGGACAGGGGCATACGAGCAGTACTTC. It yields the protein CASLRTGAYEQYF.